This TCR beta chain was observed in a study of shared clonotypes between healthy human individuals. Trimming left V 8 bases short and J 1 base short, with 6 bases between. CDR3 length equals 13 residues. Looked up from germline, CDR1 is SNHLY and CDR2 is FYNNEI. Concerning this clone: Its specificity is not known.

Study-level results: Naive subsets tended to show greater estimated richness than memory subsets.

TCRdb keeps only in-frame clones here, not all; method: immunoSEQ multiplex PCR. The data show about 2.3 million clones, under 95% seen once. The sequence was collected from a man between 18 and 29 years old in good health. Some clones in this sample may be carry-over from other donors' samples. The sequencing input was naive CD4+ T cells from PBMCs. Subset given: CD45RA+ positively selected. The rearrangement links TRBV2 to TRBJ1-6, with no clear D. The CDR3 region has the DNA TGTGCCAGCTTTGAGTCCTATAATTCACCCCTCCACTTT. This translates into CASFESYNSPLHF.